Following are 28 T cell receptor beta chains from one sample sequenced in a study of technical replicates of blood from a few donors. Clones were sequenced by immunoSEQ multiplex PCR, and TCRdb holds only the in-frame ones, with some missing. The sample holds about 80,000 clones; about 94% are singletons and the top ten take about 0.4%. The sample taken for sequencing was T cells isolated from PBMCs. These receptors were obtained from a human donor in good health.

CDR3 nucleotide sequence: TGTGCCAGCAGCCCCCCAGGGCAAACTAATGAAAAACTGTTTTTT. Protein product: CASSPPGQTNEKLFF. The chain is built from TRBV4-2 and TRBJ1-4, with TRBD1 as a possible D gene (5 bases). This CDR3 contains 15 residues. The germline V and J ends were trimmed by 4 bases and 1 base, with 10 bases remaining between them. The germline V gene encodes CDR1 LGHNA and CDR2 YNFKEQ.

The gene calls are TRBV19 and TRBJ1-1; 11 bases are shared with TRBD1. The junction had 3 bases not matched to a gene; V was cut back by 5 bases and J by 4 bases. The CDR3 loop spans 14 amino acids. Germline V gene data show CDR1 as LNHDA and CDR2 as SQIVND (reference sequence). The DNA for the CDR3 is TGTGCCAGTAGTTCAGGACAGGGGGCCACTGAAGCTTTCTTT. This codes for CASSSGQGATEAFF.

This chain links TRBV6-1 with TRBJ2-3; TRBD2 aligns across 8 bases. This CDR3 has 14 amino acids. The V gene end was trimmed by 7 bases and the J gene end by 5 bases; junction bases not matched to a gene: 8. The V gene's germline CDR1 is MNHNS and CDR2 SASEGT. The CDR3 region has the DNA TGTGCCAGCATCTATAGCGGGAAATTAGATACGCAGTATTTT. Its translation is CASIYSGKLDTQYF.

This clone was observed once. The chain joins TRBV11-2 to TRBJ2-3; 8 nucleotides agree with TRBD1. J lost 0 bases, V lost 2 bases, and 10 bases had no gene match. This CDR3 has 18 amino acids. The germline V gene has CDR1 SGHAT and CDR2 FQNNGV. CDR3 DNA sequence: TGTGCCAGCAGCTTACCAGGGGGCCCGGTCCCTAGCACAGATACGCAGTATTTT. Amino acids: CASSLPGGPVPSTDTQYF.

J is TRBJ1-4 and V is TRBV5-1, with D possibly being TRBD1 (5 bases). Trimming removed 3 bases at V and 8 bases at J, with 17 bases between. The germline gives CDR1 SGHRS, CDR2 YFSETQ. This CDR3 spans 15 amino acids. CDR3 DNA: TGCGCCAGCAGCTCTGGAGGGACGTCAGGAGAAAAACTGTTTTTT. Amino acid sequence: CASSSGGTSGEKLFF.

The V and J genes are TRBV7-9 and TRBJ1-4; TRBD1 is a possible D gene (6 bases). Trimming pared 5 bases from V and 7 bases from J, leaving 20 bases between. The germline CDR1 and CDR2 sequences are SEHNR and FQNEAQ (reference sequence). The CDR3 has 16 residues. The CDR3 reads CASSPKGEGVREKLFF. The CDR3, as DNA: TGTGCCAGCAGCCCTAAGGGAGAGGGGGTTCGTGAAAAACTGTTTTTT. Full variable domain (outside the CDR3, taken from reference TRBV7-9 and TRBJ1-4): DTGVSQNPRHKITKRGQNVTFRCDPISEHNRLYWYRQTLGQGPEFLTYFQNEAQLEKSRLLSDRFSAERPKGSFSTLEIQRTEQGDSAMYLCASSPKGEGVREKLFFGSGTQLSVL.

The J gene is TRBJ2-4, the V gene TRBV16; tentatively, D is TRBD2 (5 bases). Germline V gene sequence: CDR1 KGHSY, CDR2 FQNENV. The CDR3 length is 15 residues. V shed 5 bases and J shed 2 bases, with 13 bases lying between them. The CDR3 reads CASSSSADSKNIQYF. The CDR3 DNA sequence: TGTGCCAGCAGCTCCTCAGCGGACTCCAAAAACATTCAGTACTTC.

The chain carries TRBV30 and TRBJ1-3; D unresolved. CDR3 length equals 15 residues. V was trimmed by 1 base and J by 1 base, leaving 11 bases between them. The germline V gene encodes CDR1 GTSNPN and CDR2 SVGIG (reference sequence). CDR3 region: CAWSARKLSGNTIYF. In DNA form, the CDR3 reads TGTGCCTGGAGTGCCAGGAAGTTATCTGGAAACACCATATATTTT.

The rearrangement links TRBV25-1 to TRBJ1-1; maybe TRBD1 (5 bases). The germline V gene encodes CDR1 MGHDK and CDR2 SYGVNS. V shed 3 bases and J shed 4 bases, with 21 bases lying between them. The CDR3 is 17 amino acids. The CDR3 here is CASSENLYLGQGTEAFF. CDR3 coding DNA: TGTGCCAGCAGTGAGAACCTTTATCTGGGTCAGGGCACTGAAGCTTTCTTT.

To note about this clone: The sample has other DNA sequences that encode this CDR3 too. This chain links TRBV27 with TRBJ2-7, with 9 bases matching TRBD1. The germline gives CDR1 MNHEY, CDR2 SMNVEV (reference sequence). CDR3 length equals 14 residues. The ends lost 2 bases at V and 3 bases at J; junction bases unmatched: 2. CDR3 region: CASSLTGGVYEQYF. The CDR3 DNA reads TGTGCCAGCAGTTTAACAGGGGGCGTCTACGAGCAGTACTTC.

The V gene is TRBV11-2, the J gene TRBJ2-1, with 10 bases identical to TRBD2. The CDR3 is made up of 15 amino acids. Germline assignment: CDR1 SGHAT and CDR2 FQNNGV. Germline trimming cut 5 bases from V and 4 bases from J; bases unmatched to any gene: 5. CDR3 residues: CASSAGTSEYNEQFF. The DNA of the CDR3 is TGTGCCAGCAGCGCCGGGACTAGCGAGTACAATGAGCAGTTCTTC.

V is TRBV30 and J is TRBJ1-1, with a weak D call TRBD1 (5 bases). The CDR3 is 12 residues long. Trimming took off 8 bases at V and 5 bases at J, with 15 bases between the two ends. The germline V gene encodes CDR1 GTSNPN and CDR2 SVGIG (reference sequence). The CDR3 reads CALLPRGTEAFF. Written as DNA, the CDR3 is TGTGCCCTTTTACCACGGGGGACTGAAGCTTTCTTT.

This chain links TRBV19 with TRBJ1-5; D remains ambiguous. Germline V gene data show CDR1 as LNHDA and CDR2 as SQIVND (reference sequence). The CDR3 runs to 15 residues. Trimming cost V 4 bases and J 1 base, with 11 bases left between them. The CDR3 coding sequence is TGTGCCAGTAGTACGAGGACGGGAAGCAATCAGCCCCAGCATTTT. As protein: CASSTRTGSNQPQHF. Filled out from reference TRBV19 and TRBJ1-5, the complete variable domain reads DGGITQSPKYLFRKEGQNVTLSCEQNLNHDAMYWYRQDPGQGLRLIYYSQIVNDFQKGDIAEGYSVSREKKESFPLTVTSAQKNPTAFYLCASSTRTGSNQPQHFGDGTRLSIL.

CDR3 loop: CASSPSIGDSRTYGYTF. The CDR3 DNA follows: TGTGCCAGCAGTCCCTCCATCGGGGACAGCCGGACCTATGGCTACACCTTC. The chain is built from TRBV7-2 and TRBJ1-2; 7 bases are a match to TRBD1. Germline V gene lookup returns CDR1 SGHTA and CDR2 FQGNSA. This CDR3 contains 17 residues. Losses at the gene ends were 6 bases for V and 4 bases for J; bases not matched to a gene: 17.

V usage is TRBV11-2 and J usage is TRBJ2-1; D is unresolved. Germline CDR1 is SGHAT and CDR2 is FQNNGV. This CDR3 has 15 amino acids. Trimming took off 0 bases at V and 3 bases at J, with 9 bases between the two ends. The CDR3 here is CASSLDITSYNEQFF. The CDR3 nucleotides read TGTGCCAGCAGCTTAGATATAACAAGCTACAATGAGCAGTTCTTC.

The chain links TRBV15 to TRBJ1-2; 8 nucleotides agree with TRBD1. V trimming: 5 bases; J trimming: 0 bases; junction bases outside the gene matches: 2. This CDR3 has 14 residues. In germline, CDR1 is LNHNV, CDR2 YYDKDF (reference sequence). The CDR3 sequence: CATSQGAANYGYTF. The CDR3 DNA reads TGTGCCACCAGCCAGGGGGCAGCTAACTATGGCTACACCTTC.

The V gene is TRBV11-2, the J gene TRBJ1-1, with D unresolved. The CDR3 length is 14 residues. Per germline, CDR1 SGHAT and CDR2 FQNNGV. V was trimmed by 1 base and J by 3 bases, leaving 9 bases between them. CDR3 region: CASSLGASYTEAFF. The CDR3 DNA follows: TGTGCCAGCAGCTTAGGGGCTTCTTACACTGAAGCTTTCTTT.

The chain is built from TRBV27 and TRBJ1-1, with 7 bases aligning to TRBD1. The CDR3 consists of 15 residues. V dropped 8 bases and J dropped 5; count of bases not matched to a gene: 14. Germline CDR1 is MNHEY and CDR2 is SMNVEV (reference sequence). CDR3 nucleotide sequence: TGTGCCAGCGCCCGAAGAGGGGGCGCGTTAACTGAAGCTTTCTTT. Translated: CASARRGGALTEAFF.

The rearrangement links TRBV7-9 to TRBJ1-1; 7 bases align to TRBD1. Germline CDR1 and CDR2: SEHNR and FQNEAQ (reference sequence). The CDR3 totals 14 residues. Trimming at V came to 4 bases and at J to 3 bases, leaving 5 bases not matched to a gene. The DNA of the CDR3 is TGTGCCAGCAGCTCGACAGGGCCTGACACTGAAGCTTTCTTT. Translating gives CASSSTGPDTEAFF.

This clone came up once. The chain has TRBV27 and TRBJ2-7, with TRBD1 matching 7 bases. The CDR3 is 13 residues long. The V gene's germline CDR1 is MNHEY and CDR2 SMNVEV (reference sequence). V shed 5 bases and J 5 bases; nucleotides not matched to a gene: 6. CDR3 in amino acids: CASSPIQGNEQYF. As DNA, the CDR3 is TGTGCCAGCAGTCCGATACAGGGGAACGAGCAGTACTTC.

The chain has TRBV4-3 and TRBJ1-2; TRBD1 matches 10 bases. Germline trimming cut 1 base from V and 7 bases from J; bases unmatched to any gene: 0. This CDR3 region has 13 residues. Looked up from germline, CDR1 is LGHNA and CDR2 is YSLEER. The DNA for the CDR3 is TGCGCCAGCAGCCAAGGGACAGGGGGTGGCTACACCTTC. Protein: CASSQGTGGGYTF.

The chain couples TRBV29-1 to TRBJ2-7; the D is unclear. The germline CDR1 and CDR2 sequences are SQVTM and ANQGSEA. The V end was cut by 6 bases, the J end by 2 bases, with 14 bases between. This CDR3 region has 13 residues. CDR3 region: CSVAEISAYEQYF. Here the CDR3 DNA reads TGCAGCGTGGCGGAGATCTCAGCCTACGAGCAGTACTTC.

This CDR3 reads CASSGQGSTYEQYF. The CDR3 DNA sequence: TGTGCCAGCAGCGGGCAGGGAAGCACCTACGAGCAGTACTTC. V and J are TRBV11-3 and TRBJ2-7; a possible D gene is TRBD1 (5 bases). Germline CDR1 is SGHNT and CDR2 is YENEEA. The V end lost 5 bases, the J end lost 2 bases, and 13 bases lay between the germline ends. The CDR3 runs to 14 residues.

The chain carries TRBV6-5 and TRBJ2-7; D gene unclear. V dropped 5 bases and J dropped 7 bases, with 9 bases sitting between them. The CDR3 loop spans 11 amino acids. CDR1 and CDR2 (germline): MNHEY, SVGAGI. The CDR3 reads CASSESFEQYF. The DNA of the CDR3 is TGTGCCAGCAGTGAGAGTTTTGAGCAGTACTTC.

The rearrangement joins TRBV2 to TRBJ2-1; TRBD2 matches at 9 bases. The germline CDR1 and CDR2 sequences are SNHLY and FYNNEI. V shed 6 bases and J 7 bases; nucleotides not matched to a gene: 13. The CDR3 contains 16 residues. The CDR3 coding sequence is TGTGCCAGCAGCGCTACTCTTAGCGGGAGAGGAAATGAGCAGTTCTTC. The encoded protein is CASSATLSGRGNEQFF.

This sequence joins TRBV6-1 and TRBJ1-5; no reliable D call. CDR1 MNHNS and CDR2 SASEGT come from the germline V gene. The CDR3 consists of 16 residues. Trimming left V 2 bases short and J 5 bases short, with 16 bases between. CDR3 in amino acids: CASSEFSRDIYQPQHF. CDR3 coding DNA: TGTGCCAGCAGTGAATTTTCCCGGGATATCTATCAGCCCCAGCATTTT.

This clone turned up a few times. This chain connects TRBV29-1 to TRBJ1-1; D may be TRBD1 (5 bases). Trimming pared 5 bases from V and 0 bases from J, leaving 10 bases between. The V gene's germline CDR1 is SQVTM and CDR2 ANQGSEA. The CDR3 loop spans 13 amino acids. CDR3 nucleotides: TGCAGCGTTAGTAGGGGCATGAACACTGAAGCTTTCTTT. Its protein is CSVSRGMNTEAFF.

The chain joins TRBV19 to TRBJ2-4; tentatively, D is TRBD1 (5 bases). Trimming took off 3 bases at V and 9 bases at J, with 15 bases between the two ends. The CDR3 extends over 14 amino acids. Germline loops: CDR1 LNHDA, CDR2 SQIVND (reference sequence). In nucleotides, the CDR3 is TGTGCCAGTAGTATTAGTCAGGGTAGAACCATTCAGTACTTC. Amino acids: CASSISQGRTIQYF. The variable domain in full, completed from reference TRBV19 and TRBJ2-4, reads DGGITQSPKYLFRKEGQNVTLSCEQNLNHDAMYWYRQDPGQGLRLIYYSQIVNDFQKGDIAEGYSVSREKKESFPLTVTSAQKNPTAFYLCASSISQGRTIQYFGAGTRLSVL.